This passage covers 8 T cell receptor beta chains from one sample sequenced in a study of T-cell reconstitution after alpha-beta-depleted transplantation in children. General study results and limits: By one year post-transplant, T-cell counts and diversity largely arose from T cells that were newly produced.

Unique molecular identifiers were used to barcode this TCRbeta library. TCRdb passed the PCR reads through MiXCR, listing each CDR3 protein once. The sample lists about 290,000 distinct CDR3 sequences; almost 8% were seen once. These receptors are not linked to any known antigen. Sequenced here: peripheral blood, sampled 360 days after TCRalphabeta/CD19-depleted stem cell transplant. All receptors come from a female patient aged 2 to 10 who had a stem cell transplant for Fanconi anemia, so the T cells may come from the graft donor.

This clonotype has a count of ten or more. The chain carries TRBV18 and TRBJ2-7; 11 bases match TRBD1. The germline CDR1 and CDR2 sequences are KGHSH and LQKENI. The CDR3 is made up of 15 amino acids. J lost 2 bases, V lost 6 bases, and 6 bases had no gene match. The CDR3 DNA is TGTGCCAGCTCTCTCGGGACAGGGGGGACCTACGAGCAGTACTTC. This codes for CASSLGTGGTYEQYF.

V usage is TRBV18 and J usage is TRBJ2-5, with D perhaps TRBD2 (6 bases). The CDR3 has 14 residues. V was pared by 4 bases and J by 5 bases, with 14 bases between. In germline, CDR1 is KGHSH, CDR2 LQKENI. The CDR3 sequence is CASSQSRGRETQYF. The CDR3 DNA is TGTGCCAGCTCACAAAGCAGAGGGAGGGAGACCCAGTACTTC.

In this sample, this clonotype turned up many times. The V call is TRBV12-3 or TRBV12-4, the J call TRBJ2-6, with 7 nucleotides matching TRBD1. V shed 4 bases, J shed 2 bases, and the junction held 8 bases outside the gene matches. The CDR3 totals 17 residues. CDR3 sequence: CASSYFTGAAGANVLTF. The DNA for the CDR3 is TGTGCCAGCAGTTATTTCACAGGGGCGGCTGGGGCCAACGTCCTGACTTTC.

This clonotype was observed at least ten times. This chain joins TRBV12-3 or TRBV12-4 and TRBJ1-5, with 9 bases fitting TRBD1. Germline trimming cut 6 bases from V and 6 bases from J; bases unmatched to any gene: 6. There are 14 residues in the CDR3. The CDR3 nucleotides are TGTGCCAGCAGCACAGGGGGCGCGGGTCAGCCCCAGCATTTT. Translation: CASSTGGAGQPQHF.

The chain is built from TRBV6-8 and TRBJ1-6, with no clear D. The CDR3 runs 16 residues. Trimming took 5 bases from V and 9 from J, leaving 20 bases between them. Germline CDR1 reads MNHGY; CDR2 reads SAAAGT. This chain's CDR3 is CASSPTRERLRSPLHF. The CDR3 coding sequence is TGTGCCAGCAGTCCGACGAGGGAGCGCTTACGTTCACCCCTCCACTTT.

V is TRBV5-6 and J is TRBJ1-1; the D gene is possibly TRBD1 (6 bases). Germline values: CDR1 SGHDT, CDR2 YYEEEE. CDR3 length equals 13 residues. Trimming pared 4 bases from V and 11 bases from J, leaving 18 bases between. CDR3 amino acids: CASSPGAIEPAFF. Here the CDR3 DNA reads TGTGCCAGCAGCCCGGGGGCGATAGAACCGGCTTTCTTT. The full variable domain, completed using reference TRBV5-6 and TRBJ1-1, is DAGVTQSPTHLIKTRGQQVTLRCSPKSGHDTVSWYQQALGQGPQFIFQYYEEEERQRGNFPDRFSGHQFPNYSSELNVNALLLGDSALYLCASSPGAIEPAFFGQGTRLTVV.

This clonotype occurred a few times. The chain links TRBV18 to TRBJ1-5, with a tentative D call TRBD1 (6 bases). V lost 3 bases, J lost 2 bases, and 11 bases lay in between. The CDR3 has 15 residues. The V gene's germline CDR1 is KGHSH and CDR2 LQKENI. The CDR3 sequence is CASSPGKGGNQPQHF. The CDR3 DNA reads TGTGCCAGCTCACCGGGGAAGGGGGGCAATCAGCCCCAGCATTTT.

This clonotype was found many times. The chain recombines TRBV28 with TRBJ2-7, with D uncertain. V was pared by 6 bases and J by 0 bases, with 6 bases between. The CDR3 spans 12 residues. The germline V gene has CDR1 MDHEN and CDR2 SYDVKM. Written as DNA, the CDR3 is TGTGCCAGCAGACCCGACTCCTACGAGCAGTACTTC. Its protein product is CASRPDSYEQYF.